Each of the 8 T cell receptor beta chains below was sequenced from the same sample in a study of T-cell reconstitution after alpha-beta-depleted transplantation in children. Unique molecular identifiers were incorporated when the TCRbeta library was constructed. TCRdb re-derived calls from the PCR reads in MiXCR, one entry per CDR3 protein. The data contain 250,000 to 400,000 distinct CDR3 sequences, roughly 21% of them seen just once; the ten biggest clones take up around 9.9%. The starting material was PBMCs, mostly from graft donor cells, obtained 180 days after TCRalphabeta/CD19-depleted stem cell transplant. These receptors all come from a male patient younger than 18 who had a stem cell transplant for acute lymphoblastic leukemia, so the T cells may come from the graft donor.

This clonotype was picked up a small number of times. The rearrangement uses TRBV18 and TRBJ2-3; 12 bases are a match to TRBD2. Germline V gene data show CDR1 as KGHSH and CDR2 as LQKENI. This CDR3 is built from 17 residues. V lost 6 bases, J lost 2 bases, and 9 bases stayed unmatched. The CDR3 reads CASSHFGLAGLTDTQYF. CDR3 bases: TGTGCCAGCTCCCACTTCGGACTAGCGGGACTCACAGATACGCAGTATTTT.

The chain employs TRBV24-1 and TRBJ2-3; 10 bases are shared with TRBD2. CDR1 is KGHDR and CDR2 is SFDVKD in the germline V gene. With V trimmed by 4 bases and J by 3 bases, 0 bases remained unmatched. CDR3 length: 14 residues. CDR3 DNA sequence: TGTGCCACCAGTGAAGCGGGAGGGACAGATACGCAGTATTTT. This translates into CATSEAGGTDTQYF.

This rearrangement joins TRBV5-4 to TRBJ2-5; no clear D. CDR3 length: 14 amino acids. Germline-derived CDR1 and CDR2 are SGHNT and YYREEE (reference sequence). The V and J ends lost 1 base and 0 bases respectively, with 7 bases between them. CDR3 amino acids: CASSLYLYQETQYF. The CDR3 DNA sequence: TGTGCCAGCAGCTTGTACCTCTACCAAGAGACCCAGTACTTC.

This chain uses TRBV29-1 with TRBJ2-2, with D possibly matching TRBD2 (6 bases). This CDR3 has 14 amino acids. The germline gives CDR1 SQVTM, CDR2 ANQGSEA. V was cut by 4 bases and J by 3 bases, with 12 bases left in between. CDR3 DNA: TGCAGCGTTGGTGGAGGGGAGTACACCGGGGAGCTGTTTTTT. Residues: CSVGGGEYTGELFF.

A few counts support this clonotype. This chain links TRBV19 with TRBJ2-5; D not certain. Trimming stripped 1 base from V and 5 bases from J, with 17 bases between. Germline V gives CDR1 LNHDA, CDR2 SQIVND (reference sequence). The CDR3 is 16 amino acids. In nucleotides, the CDR3 is TGTGCCAGTAGTATAGCGCCAGGCCCGGAAGGTGAGACCCAGTACTTC. This codes for CASSIAPGPEGETQYF.

The V gene is TRBV5-1, the J gene TRBJ2-7; 8 bases fit TRBD2. CDR1 and CDR2 (germline): SGHRS, YFSETQ. This CDR3 spans 16 amino acids. V lost 5 bases to trimming and J lost 3 bases; unmatched junction nucleotides: 13. The CDR3 DNA reads as TGCGCCAGCAGGCGGACTAGCTCTTCCTCCCTCTACGAGCAGTACTTC. This codes for CASRRTSSSSLYEQYF.

The rearrangement links TRBV6-2 or TRBV6-3 to TRBJ2-1; D may be TRBD2 (6 bases). The V and J ends lost 5 bases and 5 bases respectively, with 13 bases between them. CDR3 length: 14 residues. CDR1 is MNHEY and CDR2 is SVGEGT in the germline V gene. The CDR3 loop is CASSRDLSNNEQFF. The CDR3 region has the DNA TGTGCCAGCAGTCGGGACTTATCAAACAATGAGCAGTTCTTC.

This clonotype was seen a handful of times. The genes are TRBV25-1 and TRBJ2-7, with TRBD2 matching over 7 bases. CDR3 size: 14 residues. Germline values: CDR1 MGHDK, CDR2 SYGVNS. The V gene end was trimmed by 6 bases and the J gene end by 7 bases; junction bases not matched to a gene: 12. CDR3 in amino acids: CASRMGTTGGEQYF. The CDR3 DNA reads as TGTGCCAGCAGGATGGGGACGACGGGGGGAGAGCAGTACTTC.